These 11 T cell receptor beta chains came from one sample sequenced in a study of PD-1 and CTLA-4 blockade in melanoma (dated by TCRdb to the early 2020s). Library preparation was by the immunoSEQ multiplex PCR assay. TCRdb mirrors the immuneACCESS table, restricted to in-frame sequences. Some clones are absent from its copies; in checked studies, under half trace to an unresolved V gene, and the reason for the others is unknown. This sample comprises about 30,000 clones, approximately 90% of them detected only once. The ten largest account for around 5.8% of the sample. The sample consisted of CD8+ T cells from peripheral blood, taken from a patient given anti-PD-1 treatment. All receptors derive from a human donor with melanoma.

CDR3 in DNA: TGTGCCAGCAGCGTAGTCGAGCGTGGAAACGAGCAGTACTTC. Residues: CASSVVERGNEQYF. The chain is built from TRBV9 and TRBJ2-7; no reliable D call. The germline V and J ends were trimmed by 0 bases and 5 bases, with 12 bases remaining between them. The germline V gene has CDR1 SGDLS and CDR2 YYNGEE. CDR3 length: 14 residues.

The J gene is TRBJ2-5, the V gene TRBV4-1, with D tentatively TRBD1 (6 bases). V dropped 3 bases and J dropped 1 base, with 12 bases sitting between them. Germline loops: CDR1 MGHRA, CDR2 YSYEKL. The CDR3 is 15 amino acids. The CDR3 DNA is TGCGCCAGCAGCCACAGGACAGCACTCCAAGAGACCCAGTACTTC. This codes for CASSHRTALQETQYF.

This rearrangement joins TRBV6-5 to TRBJ1-2; TRBD1 matches 9 bases. V lost 7 bases and J lost 2; bases outside the gene matches: 8. The length of the CDR3 is 15 residues. Per germline, CDR1 MNHEY and CDR2 SVGAGI. The CDR3, as DNA: TGTGCCAGCACCTTTTTGGGGACAGGGAACTATGGCTACACCTTC. It specifies CASTFLGTGNYGYTF.

The chain combines TRBV29-1 with TRBJ2-7; weak D call: TRBD1 (5 bases). The CDR3 contains 16 residues. Germline V gene lookup returns CDR1 SQVTM and CDR2 ANQGSEA. V shed 0 bases and J shed 0 bases, with 15 bases lying between them. The CDR3 spells CSVEENGASSSYEQYF. Here the CDR3 DNA reads TGCAGCGTTGAAGAGAATGGGGCCTCGAGCTCCTACGAGCAGTACTTC.

The chain has TRBV19 and TRBJ1-2; no definite D call. V gave up 5 bases and J gave up 10 bases, with 20 bases separating them. Germline assignment: CDR1 LNHDA and CDR2 SQIVND (reference sequence). The CDR3 totals 14 residues. The CDR3 reads CASSPTLIERDYTF. Written as DNA, the CDR3 is TGTGCCAGTAGTCCGACGTTAATTGAGCGAGACTACACCTTC.

This clone showed up just once. This rearrangement joins TRBV7-3 to TRBJ1-1; possible D gene TRBD1, 6 bases. Germline V gene sequence: CDR1 SGHTA, CDR2 FQGTGA. There are 15 residues in the CDR3. V lost 5 bases and J lost 1, with 14 bases in between. CDR3 in DNA: TGTGCCAGCAGCGAGCGCCCGGACAGGAACACTGAAGCTTTCTTT. Translated: CASSERPDRNTEAFF.

The chain carries TRBV7-9 and TRBJ2-7; D not resolved. The CDR3 is 11 residues long. Germline-derived CDR1 and CDR2 are SEHNR and FQNEAQ (reference sequence). V gave up 6 bases and J gave up 7 bases, with 10 bases separating them. The CDR3 loop reads CASSSTREQYF. The CDR3 bases are TGTGCCAGCAGTTCAACGCGAGAGCAGTACTTC. Full variable domain (remainder filled in from reference TRBV7-9 and TRBJ2-7): DTGVSQNPRHKITKRGQNVTFRCDPISEHNRLYWYRQTLGQGPEFLTYFQNEAQLEKSRLLSDRFSAERPKGSFSTLEIQRTEQGDSAMYLCASSSTREQYFGPGTRLTVT.

The chain carries TRBV24-1 and TRBJ1-1; D perhaps matches TRBD1 (6 bases). Germline V gives CDR1 KGHDR, CDR2 SFDVKD. Between the trimmed V and J ends, which lost 8 bases and 7 bases, there was a span of 16 bases. The CDR3 sequence is 13 residues long. CDR3 DNA: TGTGCCACCAAGGGCAGGGGCGGGAGTGAAGCTTTCTTT. Its protein is CATKGRGGSEAFF.

This chain joins TRBV7-8 and TRBJ2-2; D is undetermined. The V end was cut by 2 bases, the J end by 6 bases, with 10 bases between. The germline V gene encodes CDR1 SGHVS and CDR2 FQNEAQ. This CDR3 has 14 amino acids. The CDR3 sequence is CASSLTAAAGELFF. CDR3 nucleotide sequence: TGTGCCAGCAGCTTAACCGCCGCTGCCGGGGAGCTGTTTTTT.

This clone was picked up one time. V usage is TRBV28 and J usage is TRBJ1-3; 8 bases agree with TRBD1. Germline V gives CDR1 MDHEN, CDR2 SYDVKM. Trimming at V came to 1 base and at J to 4 bases, leaving 3 bases not matched to a gene. CDR3 length: 15 amino acids. CDR3 bases: TGTGCCAGCAGTTTATCAGGGGGCGAAGGAAACACCATATATTTT. Encoded protein: CASSLSGGEGNTIYF.

This rearrangement joins TRBV15 to TRBJ2-3, with TRBD1 matching 7 bases. The CDR3 runs to 14 residues. Germline assignment: CDR1 LNHNV and CDR2 YYDKDF (reference sequence). V lost 6 bases and J lost 6; bases outside the gene matches: 9. CDR3 loop: CATRVTGLSDTQYF. The CDR3 coding sequence is TGTGCCACCAGAGTGACAGGGCTGTCGGATACGCAGTATTTT.